A single sample is the source of the 17 T cell receptor beta chains below, sequenced in a study of OX40 agonist ivuxolimab in advanced cancers. Sequencing was performed with immunoSEQ multiplex PCR; in TCRdb, only in-frame clones are kept and a portion is missing. This table has approximately 22,000 clones, just under 85% appearing once. Specimen: CD4+ or CD8+ T cells sorted from blood, collected in a trial of the OX40 agonist ivuxolimab. The receptors were gathered from an adult with an advanced solid tumor such as melanoma, head and neck, liver or kidney cancer.

The chain uses TRBV2 and TRBJ2-3; D is uncertain. This CDR3 has 15 residues. Trimming left V 4 bases short and J 3 bases short, with 14 bases between. Germline CDR1 is SNHLY and CDR2 is FYNNEI. In DNA form, the CDR3 reads TGTGCCAGCAGTGTATTTGCAGAGATTACAGATACGCAGTATTTT. Protein product: CASSVFAEITDTQYF.

The chain combines TRBV28 with TRBJ2-7; D is uncertain. CDR1 is MDHEN and CDR2 is SYDVKM in the germline V gene. Trimming took off 1 base at V and 0 bases at J, with 10 bases between the two ends. There are 15 residues in the CDR3. The CDR3 DNA is TGTGCCAGCAGTTTATCCGGCGGTAGCTCCTACGAGCAGTACTTC. It encodes CASSLSGGSSYEQYF.

This chain uses TRBV9 with TRBJ1-2; TRBD1 might be the D (5 bases). Germline loops: CDR1 SGDLS, CDR2 YYNGEE. The CDR3 consists of 15 residues. With 4 bases removed from V and 7 bases from J, the gap between germline ends came to 20 bases. The CDR3 nucleotides read TGTGCCAGCAGCCCGTCAAGACAGCAAAGAAGTGGCTACACCTTC. This codes for CASSPSRQQRSGYTF.

The chain joins TRBV5-5 to TRBJ2-5; D not certain. V gave up 0 bases and J gave up 2 bases, with 8 bases separating them. The CDR3 sequence is 14 residues long. Looked up from germline, CDR1 is SGHKS and CDR2 is YYEKEE (reference sequence). CDR3 in amino acids: CASSLGARQETQYF. DNA for the CDR3: TGTGCCAGCAGCTTGGGGGCCAGACAAGAGACCCAGTACTTC.

CDR3 amino acids: CASSLRDSYNEQFF. As DNA, the CDR3 is TGTGCCAGCAGCCTCCGGGACAGCTACAATGAGCAGTTCTTC. The genes are TRBV9 and TRBJ2-1, with 7 bases identical to TRBD1. The CDR3 totals 14 residues. V shed 4 bases, J shed 3 bases, and the junction held 4 bases outside the gene matches. In germline, CDR1 is SGDLS, CDR2 YYNGEE.

DNA for the CDR3: TGTGCCAGCAGTCTAGGGGCGGGTGGCAATCAGCCCCAGCATTTT. This codes for CASSLGAGGNQPQHF. V is TRBV6-6 and J is TRBJ1-5; D perhaps matches TRBD1 (5 bases). Germline-derived CDR1 and CDR2 are MNHNY and SVGAGI (reference sequence). The CDR3 has 15 residues. V lost 5 bases and J 2 bases, leaving 13 bases between the germline ends.

The chain combines TRBV6-1 with TRBJ1-5; no clear D gene. The germline V gene encodes CDR1 MNHNS and CDR2 SASEGT. CDR3 length: 14 residues. Between the trimmed V and J ends, which lost 4 bases and 0 bases, there was a span of 7 bases. The CDR3 region is CASSGGFSNQPQHF. The CDR3 bases are TGTGCCAGCAGTGGGGGATTTAGCAATCAGCCCCAGCATTTT.

This chain joins TRBV27 and TRBJ2-7; D is perhaps TRBD2 (6 bases). Per the germline V gene, CDR1 is MNHEY and CDR2 is SMNVEV (reference sequence). The V end lost 0 bases, the J end lost 6 bases, and 9 bases lay between the germline ends. The CDR3 length is 13 residues. CDR3 sequence (DNA): TGTGCCAGCAGTTTATCCCGGGGACTCGAGCAGTACTTC. Its protein product is CASSLSRGLEQYF.

The chain couples TRBV9 to TRBJ2-7; tentatively, D is TRBD1 (6 bases). CDR1 is SGDLS, CDR2 YYNGEE, per germline. The V and J ends lost 0 bases and 4 bases respectively, with 11 bases between them. There are 14 residues in the CDR3. CDR3 loop: CASSVGGDRYEQYF. CDR3 nucleotides: TGTGCCAGCAGCGTAGGAGGAGACAGGTACGAGCAGTACTTC.

V gene TRBV19 combines with J gene TRBJ1-4; 7 nucleotides match TRBD1. V was clipped by 3 bases and J by 4 bases; unmatched bases: 2. Germline V gives CDR1 LNHDA, CDR2 SQIVND (reference sequence). The CDR3 consists of 14 residues. The CDR3 coding sequence is TGTGCCAGTAGTATGGGACAGATTAATGAAAAACTGTTTTTT. It yields the protein CASSMGQINEKLFF.

Judged by abundance, this clone is large (0.1 to 1%). This CDR3 is CASSFEGQMNTEAFF. CDR3 in DNA: TGTGCCAGCAGCTTCGAGGGACAGATGAACACTGAAGCTTTCTTT. J is TRBJ1-1 and V is TRBV7-3, with 7 positions matching TRBD1. The length of the CDR3 is 15 residues. Per the germline V gene, CDR1 is SGHTA and CDR2 is FQGTGA. Losses at the gene ends were 3 bases for V and 0 bases for J; bases not matched to a gene: 4.

This chain connects TRBV11-2 to TRBJ1-2, with 8 bases matching TRBD1. Per germline, CDR1 SGHAT and CDR2 FQNNGV. This CDR3 is 17 amino acids long. The V and J ends lost 5 bases and 0 bases, in that order; junction bases with no gene match: 11. The DNA for the CDR3 is TGTGCCAGCAGCACTGACAGGGGAAGGAGATCTAACTATGGCTACACCTTC. Protein sequence: CASSTDRGRRSNYGYTF.

V and J are TRBV7-9 and TRBJ1-4; tentatively, D is TRBD1 (5 bases). Germline CDR1 is SEHNR and CDR2 is FQNEAQ (reference sequence). V was shortened by 5 bases and J by 5 bases, with 15 bases between the two germline ends. The CDR3 consists of 15 residues. In DNA, the CDR3 is TGTGCCAGCAGCCCTTGGATGGGGGAGAATGAAAAACTGTTTTTT. Translation gives CASSPWMGENEKLFF. Full variable domain (missing parts from reference TRBV7-9 and TRBJ1-4): DTGVSQNPRHKITKRGQNVTFRCDPISEHNRLYWYRQTLGQGPEFLTYFQNEAQLEKSRLLSDRFSAERPKGSFSTLEIQRTEQGDSAMYLCASSPWMGENEKLFFGSGTQLSVL.

The gene calls are TRBV15 and TRBJ2-7; D unclear. This CDR3 is built from 14 residues. Trimming took off 1 base at V and 6 bases at J, with 13 bases between the two ends. CDR1 and CDR2 from the germline V gene are LNHNV and YYDKDF (reference sequence). The CDR3 bases are TGTGCCACCAGCAGAGCCAAGCTGGACGGCGAGCAGTACTTC. Translating it yields CATSRAKLDGEQYF. Using reference TRBV15 and TRBJ2-7 for the parts outside the CDR3, the full variable domain is DAMVIQNPRYQVTQFGKPVTLSCSQTLNHNVMYWYQQKSSQAPKLLFHYYDKDFNNEADTPDNFQSRRPNTSFCFLDIRSPGLGDTAMYLCATSRAKLDGEQYFGPGTRLTVT.

The chain combines TRBV6-5 with TRBJ2-7, with TRBD2 matching 7 bases. The V and J ends lost 2 bases and 0 bases, in that order; junction bases with no gene match: 1. This CDR3 has 14 amino acids. CDR1 and CDR2 (germline): MNHEY, SVGAGI. For the CDR3, the DNA is TGTGCCAGCAGTTACGAGCGGGACTCCTACGAGCAGTACTTC. Translated, it gives CASSYERDSYEQYF.

The table lists this clone with a few counts. The genes are TRBV2 and TRBJ2-1; 12 bases are a match to TRBD2. The junction had 5 bases not matched to a gene; V was cut back by 3 bases and J by 5 bases. This CDR3 region has 16 residues. Per germline, CDR1 SNHLY and CDR2 FYNNEI. This chain's CDR3 is CASSDGLAGPNNEQFF. The CDR3 region has the DNA TGTGCCAGCAGTGACGGACTAGCGGGACCTAACAATGAGCAGTTCTTC.

The rearrangement links TRBV27 to TRBJ1-1; D ambiguous. CDR1 is MNHEY, CDR2 SMNVEV, per germline (reference sequence). The CDR3 extends over 13 amino acids. V lost 4 bases and J 0 bases, leaving 6 bases between the germline ends. The CDR3 is CASSSVMNTEAFF. The CDR3 coding sequence is TGTGCCAGCAGTTCCGTGATGAACACTGAAGCTTTCTTT.